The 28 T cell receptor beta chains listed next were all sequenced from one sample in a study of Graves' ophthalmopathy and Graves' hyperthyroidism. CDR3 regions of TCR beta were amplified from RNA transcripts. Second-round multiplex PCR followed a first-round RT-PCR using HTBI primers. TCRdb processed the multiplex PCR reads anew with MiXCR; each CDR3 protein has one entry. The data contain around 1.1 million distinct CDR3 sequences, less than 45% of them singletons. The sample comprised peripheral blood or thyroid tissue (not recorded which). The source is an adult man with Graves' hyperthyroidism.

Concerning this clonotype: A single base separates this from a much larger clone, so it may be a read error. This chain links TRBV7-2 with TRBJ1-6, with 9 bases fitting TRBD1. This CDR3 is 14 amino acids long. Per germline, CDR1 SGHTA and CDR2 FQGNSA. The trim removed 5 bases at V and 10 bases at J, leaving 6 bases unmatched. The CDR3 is CASSPGQGRSPLHF. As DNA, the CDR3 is TGTGCCAGCAGCCCGGGACAGGGCAGGTCACCCCTCCACTTT.

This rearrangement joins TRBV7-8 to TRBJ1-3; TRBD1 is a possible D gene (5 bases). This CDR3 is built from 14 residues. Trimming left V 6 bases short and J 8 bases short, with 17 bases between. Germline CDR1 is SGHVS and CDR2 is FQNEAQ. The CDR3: CASRVGTSGYTIYF. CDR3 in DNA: TGTGCCAGCAGGGTAGGGACGTCTGGCTACACCATATATTTT.

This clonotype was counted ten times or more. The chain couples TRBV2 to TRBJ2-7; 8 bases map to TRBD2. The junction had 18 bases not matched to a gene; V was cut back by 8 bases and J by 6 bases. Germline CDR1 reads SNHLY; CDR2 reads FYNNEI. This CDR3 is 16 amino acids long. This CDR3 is CASEINAGGYTAEQYF. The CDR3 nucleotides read TGTGCCAGCGAGATAAATGCGGGGGGATATACGGCCGAGCAGTACTTC.

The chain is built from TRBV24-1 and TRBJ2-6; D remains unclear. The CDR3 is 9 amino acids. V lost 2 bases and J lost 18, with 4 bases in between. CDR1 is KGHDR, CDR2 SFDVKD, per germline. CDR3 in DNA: TGTGCCACCAGTGATTCCCGGACTTTC. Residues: CATSDSRTF.

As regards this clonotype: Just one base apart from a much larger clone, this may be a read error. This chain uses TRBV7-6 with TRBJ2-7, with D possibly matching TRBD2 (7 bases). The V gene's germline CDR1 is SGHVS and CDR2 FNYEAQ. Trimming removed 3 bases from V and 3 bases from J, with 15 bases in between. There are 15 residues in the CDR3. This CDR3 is CASSLEGGVDYEQYF. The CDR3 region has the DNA TGTGCCAGCAGCTTGGAGGGGGGGGTCGACTACGAGCAGTACTTC.

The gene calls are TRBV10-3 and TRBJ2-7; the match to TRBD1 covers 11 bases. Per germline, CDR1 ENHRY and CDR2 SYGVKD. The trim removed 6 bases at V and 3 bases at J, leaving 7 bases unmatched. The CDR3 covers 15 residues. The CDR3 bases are TGTGCCATCAGCCCCGGGACAGGGGGGCTCTACGAGCAGTACTTC. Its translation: CAISPGTGGLYEQYF.

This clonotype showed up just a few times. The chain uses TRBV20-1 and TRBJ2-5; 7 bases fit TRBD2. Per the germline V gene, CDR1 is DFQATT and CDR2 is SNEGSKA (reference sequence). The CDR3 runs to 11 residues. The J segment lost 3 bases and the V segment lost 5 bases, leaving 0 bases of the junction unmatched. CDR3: CSALAEETQYF. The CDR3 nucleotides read TGCAGTGCTCTAGCGGAAGAGACCCAGTACTTC.

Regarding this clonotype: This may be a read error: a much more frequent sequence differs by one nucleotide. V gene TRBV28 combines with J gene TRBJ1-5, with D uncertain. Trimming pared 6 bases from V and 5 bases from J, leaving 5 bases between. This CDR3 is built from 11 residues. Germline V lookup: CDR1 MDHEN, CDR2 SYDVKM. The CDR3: CASRDHQPQHF. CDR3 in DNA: TGTGCCAGCAGGGACCATCAGCCCCAGCATTTT.

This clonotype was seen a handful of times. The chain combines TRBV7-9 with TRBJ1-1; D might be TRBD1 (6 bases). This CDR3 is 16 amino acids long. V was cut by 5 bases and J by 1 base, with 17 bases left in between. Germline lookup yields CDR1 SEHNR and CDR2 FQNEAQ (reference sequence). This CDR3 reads CASSRWSGGRNTEAFF. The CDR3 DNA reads TGTGCCAGCAGCCGATGGTCGGGGGGCCGGAACACTGAAGCTTTCTTT.

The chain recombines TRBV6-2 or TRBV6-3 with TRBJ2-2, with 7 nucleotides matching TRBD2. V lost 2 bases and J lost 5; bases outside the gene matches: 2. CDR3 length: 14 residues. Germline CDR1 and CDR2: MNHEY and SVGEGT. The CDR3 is CASSYNGGTGELFF. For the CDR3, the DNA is TGTGCCAGCAGTTACAACGGGGGGACCGGGGAGCTGTTTTTT.

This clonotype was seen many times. In DNA, the CDR3 is TGTGCCAGCAGTCCCCATCTGAGGTGGAGCAATCAGCCCCAGCATTTT. Protein product: CASSPHLRWSNQPQHF. The chain uses TRBV2 and TRBJ1-5; D uncertain. Germline assignment: CDR1 SNHLY and CDR2 FYNNEI. The CDR3 extends over 16 amino acids. Deletions cut 5 bases from V and 1 base from J, with 15 bases between.

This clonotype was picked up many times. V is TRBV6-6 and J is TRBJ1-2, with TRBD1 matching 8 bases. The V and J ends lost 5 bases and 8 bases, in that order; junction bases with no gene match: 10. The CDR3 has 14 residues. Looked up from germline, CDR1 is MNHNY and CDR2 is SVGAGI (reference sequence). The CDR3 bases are TGTGCCAGCAGTGAAGAGTTTCCAGGGGGCGGCTACACCTTC. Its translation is CASSEEFPGGGYTF.

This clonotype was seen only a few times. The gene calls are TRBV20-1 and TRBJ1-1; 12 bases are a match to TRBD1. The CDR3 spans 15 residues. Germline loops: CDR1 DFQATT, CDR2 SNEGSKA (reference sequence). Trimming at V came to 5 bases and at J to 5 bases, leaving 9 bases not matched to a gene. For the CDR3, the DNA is TGCAGTGCTGGAGGGACAGGGGGCTCTTTAACTGAAGCTTTCTTT. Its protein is CSAGGTGGSLTEAFF.

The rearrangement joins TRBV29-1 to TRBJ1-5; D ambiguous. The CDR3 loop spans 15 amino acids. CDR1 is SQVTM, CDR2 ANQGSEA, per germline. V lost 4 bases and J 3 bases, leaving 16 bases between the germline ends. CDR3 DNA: TGCAGCGTTGTGTCCGCGGGCGCATACAATCAGCCCCAGCATTTT. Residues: CSVVSAGAYNQPQHF. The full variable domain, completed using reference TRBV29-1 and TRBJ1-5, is SAVISQKPSRDICQRGTSLTIQCQVDSQVTMMFWYRQQPGQSLTLIATANQGSEATYESGFVIDKFPISRPNLTFSTLTVSNMSPEDSSIYLCSVVSAGAYNQPQHFGDGTRLSIL.

CDR3 amino acids: CASSLGGGQGAKGYTF. CDR3 DNA: TGTGCCAGCAGCTTAGGGGGAGGGCAGGGAGCAAAGGGCTACACCTTC. The rearrangement uses TRBV7-2 and TRBJ1-2; possibly TRBD1 for D (5 bases). The V end lost 1 base, the J end lost 8 bases, and 20 bases lay between the germline ends. Germline V gives CDR1 SGHTA, CDR2 FQGNSA. The CDR3 spans 16 residues.

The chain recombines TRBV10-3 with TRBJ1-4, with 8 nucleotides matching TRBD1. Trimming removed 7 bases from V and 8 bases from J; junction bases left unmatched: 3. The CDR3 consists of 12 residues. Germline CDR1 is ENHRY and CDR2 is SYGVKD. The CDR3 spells CAITRQGEKLFF. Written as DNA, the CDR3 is TGTGCCATCACTAGACAGGGGGAAAAACTGTTTTTT.

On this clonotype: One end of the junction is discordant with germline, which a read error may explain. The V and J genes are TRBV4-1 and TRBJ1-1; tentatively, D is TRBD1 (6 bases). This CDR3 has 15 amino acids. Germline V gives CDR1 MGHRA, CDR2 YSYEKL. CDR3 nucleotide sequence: TGCGCCAGCAGGAAGGGCGGGGGGCGTAACACTGAAGCTTCCTTT. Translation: CASRKGGGRNTEASF.

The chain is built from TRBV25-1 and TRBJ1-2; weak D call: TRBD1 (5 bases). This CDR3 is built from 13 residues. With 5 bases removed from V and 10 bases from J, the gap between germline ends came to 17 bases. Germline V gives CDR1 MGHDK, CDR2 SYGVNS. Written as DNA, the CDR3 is TGTGCCAGCAGTTTAACACAGGAGGAAAACTACACCTTC. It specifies CASSLTQEENYTF.

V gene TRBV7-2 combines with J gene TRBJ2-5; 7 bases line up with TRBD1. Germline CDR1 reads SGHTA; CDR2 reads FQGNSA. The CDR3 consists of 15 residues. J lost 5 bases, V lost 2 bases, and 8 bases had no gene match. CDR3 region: CASSLQGQAGETQYF. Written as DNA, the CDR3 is TGTGCCAGCAGCTTACAAGGACAGGCAGGCGAGACCCAGTACTTC.

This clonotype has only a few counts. The chain's CDR3 is CASTGGRGANVLTF. DNA of the CDR3: TGTGCCAGCACCGGGGGGCGAGGGGCCAACGTCCTGACTTTC. The V and J genes are TRBV28 and TRBJ2-6; possible D gene TRBD2, 7 bases. Germline V gene lookup returns CDR1 MDHEN and CDR2 SYDVKM. This CDR3 is built from 14 residues. The V end lost 7 bases, the J end lost 4 bases, and 11 bases lay between the germline ends.

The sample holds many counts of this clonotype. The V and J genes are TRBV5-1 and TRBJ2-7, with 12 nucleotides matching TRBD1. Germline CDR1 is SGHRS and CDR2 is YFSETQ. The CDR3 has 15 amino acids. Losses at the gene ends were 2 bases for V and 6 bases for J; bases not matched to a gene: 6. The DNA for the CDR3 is TGCGCCAGCAGCTTCAAGGGACAGGGGGCTGTCGAGCAGTACTTC. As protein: CASSFKGQGAVEQYF.

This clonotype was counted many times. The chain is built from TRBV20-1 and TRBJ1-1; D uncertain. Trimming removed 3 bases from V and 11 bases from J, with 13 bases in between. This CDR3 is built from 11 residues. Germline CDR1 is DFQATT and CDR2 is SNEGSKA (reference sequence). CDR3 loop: CSARIKVGAFF. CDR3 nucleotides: TGCAGTGCTAGGATAAAGGTTGGGGCTTTCTTT.

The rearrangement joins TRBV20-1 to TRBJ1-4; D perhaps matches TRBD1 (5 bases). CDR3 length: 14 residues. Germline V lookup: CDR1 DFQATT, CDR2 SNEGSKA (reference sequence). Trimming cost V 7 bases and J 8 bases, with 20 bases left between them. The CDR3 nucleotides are TGCAGTGTTCTCACCGCGTCCAGGGTGGAAAAACTGTTTTTT. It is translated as CSVLTASRVEKLFF.

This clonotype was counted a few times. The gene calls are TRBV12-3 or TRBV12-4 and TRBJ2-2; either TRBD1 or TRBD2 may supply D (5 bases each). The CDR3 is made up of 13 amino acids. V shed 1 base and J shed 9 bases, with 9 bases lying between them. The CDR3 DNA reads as TGTGCCAGCAGTTTAGGGGGGTCTCGGGAGCTGTTTTTT. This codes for CASSLGGSRELFF.

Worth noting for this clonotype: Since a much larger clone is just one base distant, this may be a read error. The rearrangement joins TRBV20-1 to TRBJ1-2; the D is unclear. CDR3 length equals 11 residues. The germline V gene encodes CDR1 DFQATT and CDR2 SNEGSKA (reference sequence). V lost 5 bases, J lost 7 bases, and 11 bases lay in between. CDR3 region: CSAATSGGYTF. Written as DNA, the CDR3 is TGCAGTGCTGCTACCTCTGGTGGCTACACCTTC.

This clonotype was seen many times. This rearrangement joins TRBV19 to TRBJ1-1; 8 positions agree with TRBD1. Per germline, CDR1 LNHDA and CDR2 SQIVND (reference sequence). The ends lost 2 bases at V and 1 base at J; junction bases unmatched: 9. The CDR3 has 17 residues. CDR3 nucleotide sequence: TGTGCCAGTAGTATAAGGAGCAGGGGGCTAAAGAACACTGAAGCTTTCTTT. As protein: CASSIRSRGLKNTEAFF.

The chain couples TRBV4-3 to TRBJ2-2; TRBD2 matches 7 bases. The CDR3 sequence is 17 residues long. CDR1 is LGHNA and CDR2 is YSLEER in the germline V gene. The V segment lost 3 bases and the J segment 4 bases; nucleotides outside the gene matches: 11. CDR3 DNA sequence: TGCGCCAGCAGCCATGCAACGGCGGGGGTTGGCACCGGGGAGCTGTTTTTT. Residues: CASSHATAGVGTGELFF.

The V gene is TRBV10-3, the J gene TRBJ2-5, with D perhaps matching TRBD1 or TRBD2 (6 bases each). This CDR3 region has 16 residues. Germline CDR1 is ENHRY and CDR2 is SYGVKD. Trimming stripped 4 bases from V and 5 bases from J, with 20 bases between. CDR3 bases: TGTGCCATCAGTGCTAGGCTCGGTGGGGGGCGCGAGACCCAGTACTTC. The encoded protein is CAISARLGGGRETQYF.